The 17 T cell receptor beta chains in this list originate from one sample, sequenced in a study of OX40 agonist ivuxolimab in advanced cancers. Profiled with immunoSEQ multiplex PCR; TCRdb holds only in-frame clones, not every one. The sample has 70,000 or so clones; approximately 81% are singletons. The sequencing here drew on CD4+ or CD8+ T cells sorted from blood, taken in a trial of the OX40 agonist ivuxolimab. Source of these receptors: an adult with an advanced solid tumor such as melanoma, head and neck, liver or kidney cancer.

Only one count was recorded for this clone. The junction departs from the called germline gene at one end, perhaps through a read error. The rearrangement links TRBV2 to TRBJ2-7; a weak D match, TRBD1 (5 bases). CDR1 and CDR2 (germline): SNHLY, FYNNEI. The CDR3 length is 13 residues. The DNA for the CDR3 is TGTGCCAGCAGTGAAGCGAGTCGTGAAAGGGGTCGCTTC. Protein: CASSEASRERGRF.

The chain recombines TRBV6-1 with TRBJ1-3; no firm D call. CDR3 length: 10 amino acids. The ends were cut back, 6 bases at V and 4 bases at J, with 1 base in the middle. The germline V gene encodes CDR1 MNHNS and CDR2 SASEGT. The CDR3 region has the DNA TGTGCCAGCAGCGGAAACACCATATATTTT. The encoded protein is CASSGNTIYF.

The chain combines TRBV11-2 with TRBJ1-1; possibly TRBD1 for D (6 bases). The CDR3 contains 12 residues. Trimming pared 5 bases from V and 5 bases from J, leaving 9 bases between. Per germline, CDR1 SGHAT and CDR2 FQNNGV. The CDR3 DNA reads as TGTGCCAGCAGCCGAACAGGGACTGAAGCTTTCTTT. This encodes CASSRTGTEAFF.

The chain links TRBV11-2 to TRBJ2-7; D remains unclear. V dropped 5 bases and J dropped 2 bases, with 16 bases sitting between them. This CDR3 contains 15 residues. Per the germline V gene, CDR1 is SGHAT and CDR2 is FQNNGV. The CDR3 reads CASSRNSEITYEQYF. The CDR3 DNA reads TGTGCCAGCAGCAGAAACTCGGAAATTACCTACGAGCAGTACTTC.

J is TRBJ2-7 and V is TRBV5-4, with 7 positions matching TRBD1. Looked up from germline, CDR1 is SGHNT and CDR2 is YYREEE (reference sequence). The CDR3 consists of 15 residues. After removal of 0 bases from V and 4 bases from J, the junction contained 7 bases not matched to a gene. The CDR3 sequence: CASSLAPTGSYEQYF. DNA for the CDR3: TGTGCCAGCAGCTTGGCCCCGACAGGGTCGTACGAGCAGTACTTC.

The chain couples TRBV4-2 to TRBJ1-3; weak D call: TRBD1 (5 bases). Germline CDR1 and CDR2: LGHNA and YNFKEQ. The V end was cut by 2 bases, the J end by 1 base, with 18 bases between. This CDR3 has 18 amino acids. In DNA form, the CDR3 reads TGTGCCAGCAGCCAACGAGAAGGCAGGGAGAGGTCTGGAAACACCATATATTTT. Translated, it gives CASSQREGRERSGNTIYF.

V gene TRBV25-1 combines with J gene TRBJ2-1; TRBD2 might be the D (6 bases). Germline-derived CDR1 and CDR2 are MGHDK and SYGVNS. V lost 5 bases to trimming and J lost 10 bases, with 15 bases between them. The CDR3 spans 13 residues. The CDR3 nucleotides read TGTGCCAGCAGTTCTCCGGGAGCGGAGGAGCAGTTCTTC. It specifies CASSSPGAEEQFF.

The rearrangement links TRBV28 to TRBJ1-2; D gene uncertain. Trimming shortened V by 3 bases and J by 6 bases, and 8 bases separated the two germline ends. This CDR3 is built from 12 residues. Per germline, CDR1 MDHEN and CDR2 SYDVKM. In DNA form, the CDR3 reads TGTGCCAGCAGTTTTAGGTTGCATGGCTACACCTTC. Its protein product is CASSFRLHGYTF.

This chain connects TRBV19 to TRBJ2-6; 7 bases fit TRBD1. The CDR3 has 17 residues. Germline V CDR1 and CDR2: LNHDA, SQIVND (reference sequence). V shed 6 bases, J shed 0 bases, and the junction held 8 bases outside the gene matches. DNA for the CDR3: TGTGCCAGTAGAAAAGGGACAGCGATCTCTGGGGCCAACGTCCTGACTTTC. It yields the protein CASRKGTAISGANVLTF.

For the CDR3, the DNA is TGTGCCAGCAGTTTAAGCGGGAGCACAGATACGCAGTATTTT. Amino acids: CASSLSGSTDTQYF. The chain has TRBV28 and TRBJ2-3; TRBD2 might be the D (6 bases). This CDR3 comprises 14 residues. V was cut by 2 bases and J by 0 bases, with 6 bases left in between. Germline assignment: CDR1 MDHEN and CDR2 SYDVKM.

The sample holds one count of this clone. This chain links TRBV18 with TRBJ2-3; no reliable D call. With 3 bases removed from V and 3 bases from J, the gap between germline ends came to 13 bases. CDR1 and CDR2 from the germline V gene are KGHSH and LQKENI. CDR3 size: 15 residues. The CDR3 protein is CASSPPPSGTDTQYF. The CDR3 DNA reads TGTGCCAGCTCACCTCCCCCTTCAGGAACAGATACGCAGTATTTT.

The chain links TRBV6-5 to TRBJ1-1; perhaps TRBD1 as D (6 bases). This CDR3 has 15 residues. V lost 6 bases, J lost 1 base, and 15 bases lay in between. Germline V lookup: CDR1 MNHEY, CDR2 SVGAGI. This chain's CDR3 is CASSPRGTPNTEAFF. As DNA, the CDR3 is TGTGCCAGCAGCCCTCGCGGGACACCGAACACTGAAGCTTTCTTT.

Concerning this clone: One junction end does not reproduce the germline sequence, and a read error may be involved. The chain links TRBV7-7 to TRBJ2-2; maybe TRBD2 (6 bases). The CDR3 has 14 amino acids. Germline V gives CDR1 SSHAT, CDR2 FNYEAQ (reference sequence). The CDR3 loop is CASSWGANTGELFF. The DNA of the CDR3 is TGTGCTAGCAGCTGGGGGGCGAACACCGGGGAGCTGTTTTTT.

This clone was detected only a few times. V and J are TRBV5-4 and TRBJ2-1; TRBD2 agrees at 8 bases. J gave up 4 bases and V 1 base, and 4 bases lay outside the gene matches. Germline CDR1 and CDR2: SGHNT and YYREEE (reference sequence). The CDR3 runs to 15 residues. The CDR3 DNA follows: TGTGCCAGCAGCTTGATGGAGCGGGGGTACAATGAGCAGTTCTTC. It is translated as CASSLMERGYNEQFF. The full variable domain, in which reference TRBV5-4 and TRBJ2-1 provide the parts outside the CDR3, is ETGVTQSPTHLIKTRGQQVTLRCSSQSGHNTVSWYQQALGQGPQFIFQYYREEENGRGNFPPRFSGLQFPNYSSELNVNALELDDSALYLCASSLMERGYNEQFFGPGTRLTVL.

The rearrangement joins TRBV19 to TRBJ2-7, with D possibly TRBD2 on 5 matching bases. CDR3 length equals 15 residues. V was shortened by 7 bases and J by 3 bases, with 19 bases between the two germline ends. The germline CDR1 and CDR2 sequences are LNHDA and SQIVND (reference sequence). In DNA, the CDR3 is TGTGCCAGTACCACGGCCGAGGGCAGAGGCTACGAGCAGTACTTC. Residues: CASTTAEGRGYEQYF. Filled out from reference TRBV19 and TRBJ2-7, the complete variable domain reads DGGITQSPKYLFRKEGQNVTLSCEQNLNHDAMYWYRQDPGQGLRLIYYSQIVNDFQKGDIAEGYSVSREKKESFPLTVTSAQKNPTAFYLCASTTAEGRGYEQYFGPGTRLTVT.

The chain is built from TRBV10-3 and TRBJ2-1; D possibly corresponds to TRBD2 (6 bases). The germline gives CDR1 ENHRY, CDR2 SYGVKD. The CDR3 has 15 residues. Trimming left V 4 bases short and J 6 bases short, with 16 bases between. CDR3 sequence (DNA): TGTGCCATCAGTGTATTTGGGGGGTTGGGCAATGAGCAGTTCTTC. Translated, it gives CAISVFGGLGNEQFF.

The table lists this clone with a few counts. The genes are TRBV11-3 and TRBJ1-1; D uncertain. From germline, CDR1 is SGHNT and CDR2 YENEEA. V was cut by 5 bases and J by 2 bases, with 12 bases left in between. The CDR3 sequence is 14 residues long. CDR3 protein: CASSRDSRNTEAFF. The CDR3 DNA reads as TGTGCCAGCAGCCGAGATAGTAGAAACACTGAAGCTTTCTTT.